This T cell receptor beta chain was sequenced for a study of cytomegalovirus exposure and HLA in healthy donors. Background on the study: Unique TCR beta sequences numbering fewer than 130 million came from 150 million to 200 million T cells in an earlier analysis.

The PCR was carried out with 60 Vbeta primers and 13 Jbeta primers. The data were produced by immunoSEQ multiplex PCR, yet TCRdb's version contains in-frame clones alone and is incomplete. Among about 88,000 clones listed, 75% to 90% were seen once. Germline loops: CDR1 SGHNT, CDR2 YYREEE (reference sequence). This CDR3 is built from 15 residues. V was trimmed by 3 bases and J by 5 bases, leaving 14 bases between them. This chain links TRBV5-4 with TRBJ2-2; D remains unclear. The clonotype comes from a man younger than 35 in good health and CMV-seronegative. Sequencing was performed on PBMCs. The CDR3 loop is CASSSYRSGTGELFF. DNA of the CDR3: TGTGCCAGCAGCTCATACCGATCAGGAACCGGGGAGCTGTTTTTT.